Included here is one T cell receptor (beta chain) sequence, with context. These data come from a study of technical replicates of blood from a few donors. The repertoire was sequenced with immunoSEQ multiplex PCR; TCRdb's copy has only in-frame clones and lacks some. The table has approximately 76,000 clones, roughly 91% seen once. This CDR3 is 13 amino acids long. In germline, CDR1 is SEHNR, CDR2 FQNEAQ (reference sequence). With 6 bases removed from V and 4 bases from J, the gap between germline ends came to 12 bases. The sequence came from a human donor in good health. This chain connects TRBV7-9 to TRBJ1-1; D unclear. The sequencing sample was made of T cells isolated from PBMCs. CDR3 DNA sequence: TGTGCCAGCAGTCGGAGGGAGTCCACTGAAGCTTTCTTT. Its protein product is CASSRRESTEAFF.